These 30 T cell receptor beta chains share one sample of origin, sequenced in a study of blood T cell repertoires in COVID-19. Libraries were prepared by immunoSEQ multiplex PCR; TCRdb keeps only in-frame clonotypes and omits some of them. The sample has 300,000 to 400,000 clones, 85% to 90% seen once; the top ten hold about 1%. Sequenced input: PBMCs or T cells enriched from blood (not recorded which). The receptors come from a man aged 18 to 30 who had recovered from COVID-19.

V is TRBV5-1 and J is TRBJ1-4; D remains ambiguous. Trimming removed 2 bases at V and 2 bases at J, with 7 bases between. CDR1 SGHRS and CDR2 YFSETQ come from the germline V gene. There are 14 residues in the CDR3. CDR3 region: CASSLQNTNEKLFF. CDR3 nucleotides: TGCGCCAGCAGCTTACAGAACACTAATGAAAAACTGTTTTTT.

The rearrangement uses TRBV18 and TRBJ2-1, with 8 bases lining up with TRBD2. This CDR3 contains 15 residues. Germline trimming cut 6 bases from V and 6 bases from J; bases unmatched to any gene: 10. The germline gives CDR1 KGHSH, CDR2 LQKENI. The CDR3 DNA is TGTGCCAGCTCGTCCCCGGGACTAGGGGGCAATGAGCAGTTCTTC. It encodes CASSSPGLGGNEQFF.

The chain recombines TRBV6-5 with TRBJ1-6; D gene unclear. The germline V and J ends were trimmed by 2 bases and 6 bases, with 14 bases remaining between them. The germline CDR1 and CDR2 sequences are MNHEY and SVGAGI. The CDR3 runs to 16 residues. CDR3 loop: CASSYRPAVTNSPLHF. CDR3 DNA: TGTGCCAGCAGTTACCGCCCGGCGGTGACTAATTCACCCCTCCACTTT.

The V gene is TRBV15, the J gene TRBJ2-1; TRBD2 matches 7 bases. V dropped 3 bases and J dropped 3; count of bases not matched to a gene: 11. CDR1 and CDR2 (germline): LNHNV, YYDKDF (reference sequence). CDR3 length: 17 amino acids. CDR3 sequence (DNA): TGTGCCACCAGCAGCGATGCTCCCGGGACTATCTACAATGAGCAGTTCTTC. Its translation is CATSSDAPGTIYNEQFF.

V is TRBV19 and J is TRBJ1-5, with D unclear. The germline gives CDR1 LNHDA, CDR2 SQIVND (reference sequence). This CDR3 spans 12 amino acids. Trimming pared 7 bases from V and 3 bases from J, leaving 7 bases between. CDR3: CASNYYNQPQHF. As DNA, the CDR3 is TGTGCCAGTAATTACTACAATCAGCCCCAGCATTTT.

The chain carries TRBV27 and TRBJ1-1; a weak D match, TRBD1 (5 bases). CDR3 length: 15 residues. Deletions cut 7 bases from V and 3 bases from J, with 18 bases between. Per the germline V gene, CDR1 is MNHEY and CDR2 is SMNVEV (reference sequence). CDR3 nucleotide sequence: TGTGCCAGCACCTCTCCGTCAACAGGTTACACTGAAGCTTTCTTT. This sequence encodes CASTSPSTGYTEAFF.

The chain uses TRBV6-2 or TRBV6-3 and TRBJ2-1; no reliable D call. Germline V gene lookup returns CDR1 MNHEY and CDR2 SVGEGT. CDR3 length: 12 amino acids. V was clipped by 2 bases and J by 8 bases, with 7 bases between them. The CDR3 loop reads CASSYQSDEQFF. Written as DNA, the CDR3 is TGTGCCAGCAGTTACCAGAGCGATGAGCAGTTCTTC.

This sequence joins TRBV27 and TRBJ1-1, with a possible D match to TRBD1 (5 bases). The CDR3 is 16 amino acids. V was shortened by 6 bases and J by 1 base, with 18 bases between the two germline ends. Germline V CDR1 and CDR2: MNHEY, SMNVEV (reference sequence). This CDR3 reads CASSGQPGFENTEAFF. The CDR3 coding sequence is TGTGCCAGCAGCGGTCAGCCAGGGTTCGAGAACACTGAAGCTTTCTTT.

V and J are TRBV2 and TRBJ1-1; 9 nucleotides agree with TRBD1. There are 16 residues in the CDR3. Germline trimming cut 7 bases from V and 4 bases from J; bases unmatched to any gene: 13. The V gene's germline CDR1 is SNHLY and CDR2 FYNNEI. The DNA for the CDR3 is TGTGCCAGCAAACGGAGAGGGACAGGGTCCTCCACTGAAGCTTTCTTT. This sequence encodes CASKRRGTGSSTEAFF.

The V call is TRBV19, the J call TRBJ2-7; perhaps TRBD1 as D (6 bases). Deletions cut 1 base from V and 0 bases from J, with 19 bases between. Germline V gene data show CDR1 as LNHDA and CDR2 as SQIVND (reference sequence). This CDR3 contains 18 residues. The CDR3: CASSIGARTTGHSYEQYF. In nucleotides, the CDR3 is TGTGCCAGTAGTATAGGGGCCCGCACCACAGGGCACTCCTACGAGCAGTACTTC.

The chain recombines TRBV9 with TRBJ2-3, with D maybe TRBD2 (5 bases). CDR3 size: 16 residues. V lost 0 bases to trimming and J lost 3 bases, with 14 bases between them. CDR1 and CDR2 (germline): SGDLS, YYNGEE. CDR3 sequence (DNA): TGTGCCAGCAGCGTAGGGGGTAGCGAGAAAACAGATACGCAGTATTTT. Its protein is CASSVGGSEKTDTQYF.

The V and J genes are TRBV10-3 and TRBJ1-2; D remains ambiguous. V was trimmed by 0 bases and J by 7 bases, leaving 6 bases between them. CDR1 and CDR2 (germline): ENHRY, SYGVKD. The CDR3 extends over 12 amino acids. CDR3 coding DNA: TGTGCCATCAGTGAGTCGGCAGTTGGCTACACCTTC. The encoded protein is CAISESAVGYTF.

A single count supports this clone. The chain links TRBV9 to TRBJ1-2; TRBD1 matches 7 bases. V gave up 3 bases and J gave up 3 bases; unmatched junction bases: 5. CDR1 and CDR2 (germline): SGDLS, YYNGEE. This CDR3 region has 14 residues. CDR3 protein: CASSDGQDYYGYTF. The DNA of the CDR3 is TGTGCCAGCAGCGACGGACAGGACTACTATGGCTACACCTTC.

This clone was detected once. The DNA of the CDR3 is TGTGCCAGCAGCTTACTGGGGGGGATGAGCGAGCAGTACTTC. Its protein product is CASSLLGGMSEQYF. The V gene is TRBV7-3, the J gene TRBJ2-7; 7 bases match TRBD2. Germline loops: CDR1 SGHTA, CDR2 FQGTGA. The CDR3 consists of 14 residues. Germline trimming cut 2 bases from V and 6 bases from J; bases unmatched to any gene: 7.

The gene calls are TRBV6-5 and TRBJ2-1; 10 bases line up with TRBD2. Per germline, CDR1 MNHEY and CDR2 SVGAGI. This CDR3 has 14 residues. The J segment lost 3 bases and the V segment lost 8 bases, leaving 4 bases of the junction unmatched. CDR3 DNA: TGTGCCAGCGCGGGACTAGCGTACTACAATGAGCAGTTCTTC. It codes for CASAGLAYYNEQFF.

The chain couples TRBV19 to TRBJ2-2; a possible D gene is TRBD2 (7 bases). Germline CDR1 reads LNHDA; CDR2 reads SQIVND (reference sequence). This CDR3 is 14 amino acids long. Trimming shortened V by 5 bases and J by 8 bases, and 15 bases separated the two germline ends. CDR3: CASSLLGGQGELFF. The CDR3 DNA sequence: TGTGCCAGTAGTTTACTCGGGGGGCAAGGGGAGCTGTTTTTT.

This rearrangement joins TRBV3-1 (or the pseudogene TRBV3-2) to TRBJ2-5; TRBD2 is a possible D gene (6 bases). From germline, CDR1 is LGHDT and CDR2 YNNKEL (reference sequence). The CDR3 spans 12 residues. Trimming took 1 base from V and 14 from J, leaving 14 bases between them. This chain's CDR3 is CASSQVSQRVYF. The CDR3 DNA is TGTGCCAGCAGCCAAGTTTCACAGCGGGTTTACTTC.

The rearrangement links TRBV13 to TRBJ2-1; D is perhaps TRBD1 (5 bases). In germline, CDR1 is PRHDT, CDR2 FYEKMQ (reference sequence). This CDR3 is 14 amino acids long. V gave up 4 bases and J gave up 9 bases, with 16 bases separating them. The CDR3 spells CASSSSQGEGEQFF. The CDR3 bases are TGTGCCAGCAGCTCCAGTCAGGGTGAAGGTGAGCAGTTCTTC.

V gene TRBV11-1 combines with J gene TRBJ2-3, with a possible D match to TRBD2 (6 bases). Trimming stripped 1 base from V and 1 base from J, with 9 bases between. The CDR3 contains 15 residues. Germline V gene sequence: CDR1 SGHAT, CDR2 FQDESV (reference sequence). This CDR3 is CASSLVTGGTDTQYF. The CDR3 DNA reads TGTGCCAGCAGCTTAGTTACGGGGGGCACAGATACGCAGTATTTT. The entire variable domain, with the rest obtained from reference TRBV11-1 and TRBJ2-3, is as follows: EAEVAQSPRYKITEKSQAVAFWCDPISGHATLYWYRQILGQGPELLVQFQDESVVDDSQLPKDRFSAERLKGVDSTLKIQPAELGDSAMYLCASSLVTGGTDTQYFGPGTRLTVL.

V and J are TRBV10-3 and TRBJ2-1; D uncertain. CDR3 length: 13 amino acids. Trimming removed 4 bases from V and 10 bases from J, with 14 bases in between. Germline V gene lookup returns CDR1 ENHRY and CDR2 SYGVKD. Here the CDR3 DNA reads TGTGCCATCAGTGGGCCGAGGAAATGGGAGCAGTTCTTC. Translating gives CAISGPRKWEQFF.

V is TRBV28 and J is TRBJ2-1; TRBD2 aligns across 7 bases. This CDR3 comprises 14 residues. Germline V gene data show CDR1 as MDHEN and CDR2 as SYDVKM. Unmatched junction bases numbered 5, after V lost 5 bases and J lost 4 bases. The CDR3 sequence: CASSPPSGYNEQFF. In DNA form, the CDR3 reads TGTGCCAGCAGTCCCCCTAGCGGTTACAATGAGCAGTTCTTC.

J is TRBJ1-1 and V is TRBV7-2; possibly TRBD1 for D (6 bases). Germline values: CDR1 SGHTA, CDR2 FQGNSA. There are 14 residues in the CDR3. V lost 2 bases to trimming and J lost 0 bases, with 7 bases between them. CDR3 residues: CASSLQGMNTEAFF. The DNA for the CDR3 is TGTGCCAGCAGCTTACAGGGGATGAACACTGAAGCTTTCTTT.

The chain uses TRBV6-5 and TRBJ2-3, with TRBD2 identical over 11 bases. The CDR3 loop spans 15 amino acids. V gave up 6 bases and J gave up 2 bases; unmatched junction bases: 4. The V gene's germline CDR1 is MNHEY and CDR2 SVGAGI. The CDR3 region has the DNA TGTGCCAGCAGACTAGCGGGGGCCTCCACAGATACGCAGTATTTT. Translation gives CASRLAGASTDTQYF.

The chain joins TRBV18 to TRBJ1-2; 7 bases map to TRBD1. After removal of 5 bases from V and 8 bases from J, the junction contained 8 bases not matched to a gene. CDR3 length equals 13 residues. Germline V gene sequence: CDR1 KGHSH, CDR2 LQKENI. Here the CDR3 reads CASSRDSKGGYTF. CDR3 sequence (DNA): TGTGCCAGCTCAAGGGACAGTAAAGGCGGCTACACCTTC.

This clone was picked up a small number of times. The chain couples TRBV5-1 to TRBJ2-1; 11 positions agree with TRBD2. Germline V CDR1 and CDR2: SGHRS, YFSETQ. The V and J ends lost 4 bases and 9 bases, in that order; junction bases with no gene match: 15. CDR3 length: 17 amino acids. The CDR3 loop reads CASSPMASSGRLGEQFF. The CDR3, as DNA: TGCGCCAGCAGCCCAATGGCGTCTAGCGGGAGGTTGGGTGAGCAGTTCTTC.

The genes are TRBV6-5 and TRBJ2-7, with 10 nucleotides matching TRBD2. The J segment lost 2 bases and the V segment lost 5 bases, leaving 6 bases of the junction unmatched. Looked up from germline, CDR1 is MNHEY and CDR2 is SVGAGI. This CDR3 is built from 15 residues. CDR3 in DNA: TGTGCCAGCAGTCGAGAGCGGGGGGGCCCCTACGAGCAGTACTTC. Translating gives CASSRERGGPYEQYF.

This chain uses TRBV5-5 with TRBJ1-4; 10 nucleotides align to TRBD1. In germline, CDR1 is SGHKS, CDR2 YYEKEE (reference sequence). Unmatched junction bases numbered 5, after V lost 2 bases and J lost 4 bases. The CDR3 runs to 16 residues. The CDR3 loop reads CASSFTGTGDNEKLFF. The CDR3 nucleotides are TGTGCCAGCAGCTTCACCGGGACAGGGGATAATGAAAAACTGTTTTTT.

The V and J genes are TRBV29-1 and TRBJ1-5; the D is unclear. Germline assignment: CDR1 SQVTM and CDR2 ANQGSEA. V was cut by 5 bases and J by 6 bases, with 11 bases left in between. The CDR3 spans 12 residues. CDR3 amino acids: CSVRESGQPQHF. Here the CDR3 DNA reads TGCAGCGTTCGTGAGAGCGGTCAGCCCCAGCATTTT.

The chain's CDR3 is CASSLGTNYGYTF. Written as DNA, the CDR3 is TGTGCCAGTAGTTTGGGGACAAACTATGGCTACACCTTC. The J gene is TRBJ1-2, the V gene TRBV19, with a tentative D call TRBD1 (6 bases). CDR3 length equals 13 residues. Germline V gives CDR1 LNHDA, CDR2 SQIVND (reference sequence). V was cut by 5 bases and J by 2 bases, with 9 bases left in between.

The chain recombines TRBV5-4 with TRBJ2-2; the D gene is possibly TRBD1 (5 bases). The CDR3 has 14 residues. The germline V gene encodes CDR1 SGHNT and CDR2 YYREEE (reference sequence). The ends were cut back, 2 bases at V and 7 bases at J, with 12 bases in the middle. CDR3 DNA: TGTGCCAGCAGCTTAGGGGTTAGTGGCGGGGAGCTGTTTTTT. This gives the protein CASSLGVSGGELFF.